Shown below are 19 T cell receptor beta chains from a single sample sequenced in a study of blood T cell repertoires in COVID-19. Measured with immunoSEQ multiplex PCR; TCRdb has only the in-frame clones, and not every one. The table lists approximately 500,000 clones, about 88% of them singletons. Sequenced material: peripheral blood. These receptor sequences come from a woman aged 45 to 65 with COVID-19, enrolled during active disease.

This sequence joins TRBV4-1 and TRBJ1-4; tentative D call: TRBD1 (6 bases). The V gene's germline CDR1 is MGHRA and CDR2 YSYEKL. The CDR3 has 17 residues. Trimming took off 0 bases at V and 0 bases at J, with 11 bases between the two ends. The CDR3 here is CASSQDRGYATNEKLFF. The CDR3 DNA reads TGCGCCAGCAGCCAAGACAGGGGTTACGCAACTAATGAAAAACTGTTTTTT.

The V gene is TRBV6-2 or TRBV6-3, the J gene TRBJ2-2; 8 bases are a match to TRBD1. This CDR3 has 15 residues. Germline assignment: CDR1 MNHEY and CDR2 SVGEGT. J lost 7 bases, V lost 5 bases, and 9 bases had no gene match. CDR3 loop: CASSPGQGAGGELFF. The CDR3 bases are TGTGCCAGCAGTCCCGGGCAGGGGGCCGGCGGGGAGCTGTTTTTT.

This clone showed up just once. V gene TRBV19 combines with J gene TRBJ2-2; D is perhaps TRBD1 (6 bases). CDR1 and CDR2 (germline): LNHDA, SQIVND (reference sequence). The CDR3 runs to 14 residues. V lost 5 bases and J 4 bases, leaving 11 bases between the germline ends. The CDR3 loop reads CASSARQVTGELFF. DNA of the CDR3: TGTGCCAGTAGTGCCCGACAGGTCACCGGGGAGCTGTTTTTT.

The chain recombines TRBV25-1 with TRBJ1-2, with TRBD1 matching over 9 bases. Germline CDR1 reads MGHDK; CDR2 reads SYGVNS. The junction had 3 bases not matched to a gene; V was cut back by 4 bases and J by 6 bases. The length of the CDR3 is 13 residues. The CDR3, as DNA: TGTGCCAGCAGTGCCCGGACAGGGGATGGCTACACCTTC. Amino acid sequence: CASSARTGDGYTF.

This chain joins TRBV2 and TRBJ1-1, with 9 bases that match TRBD1. Per the germline V gene, CDR1 is SNHLY and CDR2 is FYNNEI. V gave up 5 bases and J gave up 5 bases; unmatched junction bases: 9. The CDR3 spans 15 residues. The CDR3 region is CASSQTGQGETEAFF. DNA of the CDR3: TGTGCCAGCAGTCAGACGGGACAGGGAGAAACTGAAGCTTTCTTT.

The chain carries TRBV7-9 and TRBJ1-1, with a possible D match to TRBD1 (6 bases). V dropped 4 bases and J dropped 0 bases, with 18 bases sitting between them. The V gene's germline CDR1 is SEHNR and CDR2 FQNEAQ (reference sequence). This CDR3 has 17 residues. Written as DNA, the CDR3 is TGTGCCAGCAGCTCAAATACAGGGAAATTAGTGAACACTGAAGCTTTCTTT. It encodes CASSSNTGKLVNTEAFF.

On this clone: An end of the junction does not agree with germline; a read error may underlie this. This sequence joins TRBV2 and TRBJ2-1, with 10 bases lining up with TRBD2. Germline CDR1 reads SNHLY; CDR2 reads FYNNEI. This CDR3 spans 18 amino acids. The CDR3 DNA reads TGTGCCCGCAGGGGATCGCTCGTCAGGGCTAGCGGGGGTAATGAGCAGTTCTTC. Amino acids: CARRGSLVRASGGNEQFF.

The chain uses TRBV5-6 and TRBJ2-7, with 8 bases that match TRBD1. J lost 6 bases, V lost 4 bases, and 6 bases had no gene match. The CDR3 sequence is 13 residues long. CDR1 is SGHDT, CDR2 YYEEEE, per germline. Here the CDR3 DNA reads TGTGCCAGCAGCCCCTGGACAGGGCGCGAGCAGTACTTC. This gives the protein CASSPWTGREQYF.

As to this clone: The same CDR3 also results from other DNA sequences found in this sample. The chain recombines TRBV11-2 with TRBJ1-3, with D possibly being TRBD1 (6 bases). In germline, CDR1 is SGHAT, CDR2 FQNNGV. CDR3 length: 15 amino acids. The V and J ends lost 1 base and 2 bases respectively, with 9 bases between them. CDR3 sequence: CASSLVSGAGNTIYF. The CDR3 DNA reads TGTGCCAGCAGCTTAGTCTCAGGGGCTGGAAACACCATATATTTT.

The rearrangement joins TRBV27 to TRBJ2-5; TRBD2 aligns across 7 bases. The CDR3 loop spans 15 amino acids. Per germline, CDR1 MNHEY and CDR2 SMNVEV (reference sequence). V shed 0 bases, J shed 5 bases, and the junction held 6 bases outside the gene matches. DNA of the CDR3: TGTGCCAGCAGTTTATCAGGACTAGGCGGGGAGACCCAGTACTTC. Its translation is CASSLSGLGGETQYF.

The gene calls are TRBV10-3 and TRBJ2-2; 7 bases match TRBD1. Trimming cost V 4 bases and J 5 bases; bases outside gene matches: 4. The length of the CDR3 is 14 residues. The V gene's germline CDR1 is ENHRY and CDR2 SYGVKD. CDR3 amino acids: CAISVQGNTGELFF. DNA for the CDR3: TGTGCCATCAGTGTACAGGGGAATACCGGGGAGCTGTTTTTT.

The chain's CDR3 is CASSLRQNRETQYF. The CDR3 DNA reads TGTGCCAGCAGCTTGAGACAGAACAGGGAGACCCAGTACTTC. The rearrangement links TRBV5-4 to TRBJ2-5; perhaps TRBD1 as D (5 bases). Germline V gives CDR1 SGHNT, CDR2 YYREEE (reference sequence). The CDR3 runs to 14 residues. V was trimmed by 1 base and J by 5 bases, leaving 12 bases between them. Variable domain in full (rest from reference TRBV5-4 and TRBJ2-5): ETGVTQSPTHLIKTRGQQVTLRCSSQSGHNTVSWYQQALGQGPQFIFQYYREEENGRGNFPPRFSGLQFPNYSSELNVNALELDDSALYLCASSLRQNRETQYFGPGTRLLVL.

The chain carries TRBV5-1 and TRBJ1-2; D call uncertain. Trimming removed 0 bases from V and 7 bases from J, with 10 bases in between. Germline CDR1 and CDR2: SGHRS and YFSETQ. The CDR3 spans 13 residues. In nucleotides, the CDR3 is TGCGCCAGCAGCTTGGAATCCAGTGGTGGCTACACCTTC. It is translated as CASSLESSGGYTF.

The chain combines TRBV4-2 with TRBJ1-3; TRBD1 is a possible D gene (6 bases). V gave up 4 bases and J gave up 2 bases, with 15 bases separating them. The V gene's germline CDR1 is LGHNA and CDR2 YNFKEQ. The CDR3 has 16 amino acids. The CDR3 sequence: CASSLNRELTGNTIYF. Here the CDR3 DNA reads TGTGCCAGCAGCCTCAACAGGGAATTAACTGGAAACACCATATATTTT.

The V call is TRBV10-1, the J call TRBJ2-1; D is uncertain. The CDR3 length is 16 residues. The V gene's germline CDR1 is WNHNN and CDR2 SYGVQD (reference sequence). Trimming cost V 3 bases and J 8 bases, with 20 bases left between them. The CDR3 DNA is TGCGCCAGCAGTGATCGAGAGGCTATTGCGGTGGATGAGCAGTTCTTC. This sequence encodes CASSDREAIAVDEQFF.

The genes are TRBV5-1 and TRBJ1-1, with 10 bases matching TRBD1. This CDR3 spans 16 amino acids. CDR1 SGHRS and CDR2 YFSETQ come from the germline V gene. V was clipped by 4 bases and J by 5 bases; unmatched bases: 11. CDR3 coding DNA: TGCGCCAGCAGCATCCGGGACAGGGGTGGGATTACTGAAGCTTTCTTT. It is translated as CASSIRDRGGITEAFF.

CDR3 sequence: CASSYSSPGETYEQYF. CDR3 DNA sequence: TGTGCCAGCAGTTACTCTTCACCCGGAGAAACCTACGAGCAGTACTTC. The chain links TRBV6-5 to TRBJ2-7; no clear D. Germline V CDR1 and CDR2: MNHEY, SVGAGI. The CDR3 runs 16 residues. With 0 bases removed from V and 2 bases from J, the gap between germline ends came to 14 bases.

About this clone itself: The same CDR3 also results from other DNA sequences found in this sample. This chain links TRBV19 with TRBJ1-5; D is possibly TRBD1 (6 bases). V shed 6 bases and J shed 3 bases, with 12 bases lying between them. The CDR3 contains 14 residues. Germline V gene lookup returns CDR1 LNHDA and CDR2 SQIVND (reference sequence). The chain's CDR3 is CASRGTGFNQPQHF. CDR3 sequence (DNA): TGTGCCAGTAGGGGTACAGGGTTCAATCAGCCCCAGCATTTT. Variable domain in full (rest from reference TRBV19 and TRBJ1-5): DGGITQSPKYLFRKEGQNVTLSCEQNLNHDAMYWYRQDPGQGLRLIYYSQIVNDFQKGDIAEGYSVSREKKESFPLTVTSAQKNPTAFYLCASRGTGFNQPQHFGDGTRLSIL.

CDR3 sequence (DNA): TGTGCCAGCAGCCAAGATTCGAGGACTAGCGGGGAAGATACGCAGTATTTT. Amino acids: CASSQDSRTSGEDTQYF. This rearrangement joins TRBV3-1 (or the pseudogene TRBV3-2) to TRBJ2-3, with TRBD2 matching over 12 bases. Per the germline V gene, CDR1 is LGHDT and CDR2 is YNNKEL (reference sequence). Trimming cost V 0 bases and J 5 bases; bases outside gene matches: 6. The CDR3 sequence is 17 residues long.